This TCR beta chain came from a study of graft-versus-host responses after intestinal transplantation. Study in general: Once they had received anti-thymocyte globulin induction, all recipients took tacrolimus and steroids for about three years. Overall study results and limits: Maximum circulating GvH clone levels tracked with early post-transplant HvG decreases.

Graft samples were processed, releasing intraepithelial and lamina propria lymphocytes. In the case of this clone: Its target is unknown.

The method was immunoSEQ multiplex PCR; TCRdb's version includes in-frame clones alone and lacks a portion of them. The profile shows approximately 60,000 clones, roughly 90% of them singletons. This CDR3 comprises 14 residues. J lost 5 bases, V lost 6 bases, and 6 bases had no gene match. From germline, CDR1 is SNHLY and CDR2 FYNNEI. The source material was ileum tissue, sampled 350 to 400 days after transplant. The receptor was derived from a human patient who received an intestinal transplant, so some T cells may come from the graft donor. V is TRBV2 and J is TRBJ2-5; 10 nucleotides match TRBD1. This CDR3 reads CASRPGTGVETQYF. The DNA of the CDR3 is TGTGCCAGCAGGCCTGGGACAGGGGTGGAGACCCAGTACTTC. Combining the CDR3 with reference TRBV2 and TRBJ2-5 gives the whole variable domain EPEVTQTPSHQVTQMGQEVILRCVPISNHLYFYWYRQILGQKVEFLVSFYNNEISEKSEIFDDQFSVERPDGSNFTLKIRSTKLEDSAMYFCASRPGTGVETQYFGPGTRLLVL.